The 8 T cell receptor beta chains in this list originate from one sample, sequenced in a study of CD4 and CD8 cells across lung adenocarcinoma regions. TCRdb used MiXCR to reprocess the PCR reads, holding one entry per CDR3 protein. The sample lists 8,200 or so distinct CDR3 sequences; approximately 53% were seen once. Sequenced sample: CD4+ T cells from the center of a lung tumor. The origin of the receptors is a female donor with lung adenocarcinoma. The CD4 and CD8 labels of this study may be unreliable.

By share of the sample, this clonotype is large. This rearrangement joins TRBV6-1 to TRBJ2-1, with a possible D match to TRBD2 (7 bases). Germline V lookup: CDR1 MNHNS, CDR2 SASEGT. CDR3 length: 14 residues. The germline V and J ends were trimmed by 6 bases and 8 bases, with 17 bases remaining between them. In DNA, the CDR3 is TGTGCCAGCAGAGACACAGGGAGGGGGGATGAGCAGTTCTTC. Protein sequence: CASRDTGRGDEQFF.

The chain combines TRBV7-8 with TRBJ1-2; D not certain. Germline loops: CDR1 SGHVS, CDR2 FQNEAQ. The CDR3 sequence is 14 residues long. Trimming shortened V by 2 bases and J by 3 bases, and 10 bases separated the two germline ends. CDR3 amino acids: CASSLYGLDYGYTF. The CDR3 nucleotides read TGTGCCAGCAGCTTATACGGGTTGGACTATGGCTACACCTTC.

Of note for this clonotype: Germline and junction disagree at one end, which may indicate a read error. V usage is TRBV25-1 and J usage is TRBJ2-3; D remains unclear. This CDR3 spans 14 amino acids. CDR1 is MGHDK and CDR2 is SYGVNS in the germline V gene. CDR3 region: CASSQAVNTEKQFF. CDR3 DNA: TGTGCCAGCAGCCAGGCGGTGAACACAGAGAAGCAGTTTTTT. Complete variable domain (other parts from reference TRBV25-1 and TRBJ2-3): EADIYQTPRYLVIGTGKKITLECSQTMGHDKMYWYQQDPGMELHLIHYSYGVNSTEKGDLSSESTVSRIRTEHFPLTLESARPSHTSQYLCASSQAVNTEKQFFGPGTRLTVL.

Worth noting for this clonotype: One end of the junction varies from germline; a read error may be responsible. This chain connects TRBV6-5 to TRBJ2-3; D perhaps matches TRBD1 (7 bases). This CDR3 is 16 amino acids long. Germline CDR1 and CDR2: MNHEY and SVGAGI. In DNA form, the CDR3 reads TGTGCCAGCAGTTACTCGGTCGCCGGAGGGACAGACACGCAGTATTTT. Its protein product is CASSYSVAGGTDTQYF.

CDR3 in amino acids: CATENLRGETQYF. The CDR3 nucleotides read TGTGCCACCGAAAATCTCCGTGGGGAGACCCAGTACTTC. The chain uses TRBV10-3 and TRBJ2-5, with no clear D. Trimming pared 10 bases from V and 5 bases from J, leaving 17 bases between. The length of the CDR3 is 13 residues. Per germline, CDR1 ENHRY and CDR2 SYGVKD.

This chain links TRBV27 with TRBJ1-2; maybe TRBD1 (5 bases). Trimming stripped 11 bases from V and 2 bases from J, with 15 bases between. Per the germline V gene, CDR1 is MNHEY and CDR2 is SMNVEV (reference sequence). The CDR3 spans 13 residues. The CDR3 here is CARLIQGNYGYTF. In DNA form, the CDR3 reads TGTGCCCGACTCATTCAGGGAAACTATGGCTACACCTTC.

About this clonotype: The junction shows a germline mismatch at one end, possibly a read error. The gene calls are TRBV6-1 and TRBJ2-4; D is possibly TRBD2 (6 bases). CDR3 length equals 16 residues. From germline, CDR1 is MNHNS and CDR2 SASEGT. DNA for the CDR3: TGTGCCAGCAGCGGCTCGGGGCGGGGAGCCAAAGACATTCAGTATTTC. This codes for CASSGSGRGAKDIQYF.

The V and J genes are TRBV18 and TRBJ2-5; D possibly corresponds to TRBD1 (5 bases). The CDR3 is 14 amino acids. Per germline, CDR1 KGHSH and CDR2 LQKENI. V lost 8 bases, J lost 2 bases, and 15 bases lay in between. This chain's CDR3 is CASRLGSGQETQYF. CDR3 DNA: TGTGCCAGCCGCCTAGGGTCAGGGCAAGAGACCCAGTACTTC.